These T cell receptor beta chains were read from a single sample in a study of blood T cell repertoires in COVID-19. Measured with immunoSEQ multiplex PCR; TCRdb has only the in-frame clones, and not every one. Of 200,000 to 250,000 clones listed, just over 85% are singletons. Sequencing used PBMCs or T cells enriched from blood (not recorded which). The source is a woman aged 40 to 55 with acute COVID-19. Each CDR3 is given with its conserved first and last residue. Each record gives: D gene, J gene, V gene, clone size, CDR3 protein, CDR3 DNA. A D gene is named only where the DNA matches it firmly. Only some rows state a clone size, as once, few, many or a class for expanded clones.

TRBD1,TRBJ1-1,TRBV7-9,NA,CASSTDRTGVLGTEAFF,TGTGCCAGCAGCACCGACCGGACAGGGGTTTTAGGCACTGAAGCTTTCTTT
TRBD2,TRBJ2-3,TRBV4-1,NA,CASSQVSTRLAGDTDTQYF,TGCGCCAGCAGCCAAGTTTCAACCAGACTAGCGGGGGACACAGATACGCAGTATTTT
NA,TRBJ1-1,TRBV2,NA,CASSDGGLDTEAFF,TGTGCCAGCAGTGACGGGGGGCTCGACACTGAAGCTTTCTTT
NA,TRBJ2-1,TRBV9,NA,CASSVYPTSTDEQFF,TGTGCCAGCAGCGTATACCCCACCAGTACCGATGAGCAGTTCTTC
NA,TRBJ1-2,TRBV7-2,NA,CASSLALNGYTF,TGTGCCAGCAGCTTAGCCTTAAATGGCTACACCTTC
NA,TRBJ1-1,TRBV10-3,once,CAITNSVEVPAFF,TGTGCCATCACCAATTCTGTCGAGGTCCCAGCTTTCTTT
NA,TRBJ1-6,TRBV7-8,NA,CASSLGSGQGGSPLHF,TGTGCCAGCAGCTTAGGGTCTGGGCAGGGTGGTTCACCCCTCCACTTT
NA,TRBJ1-1,TRBV13,NA,CASRRENTEAFF,TGTGCCAGCAGACGAGAGAACACTGAAGCTTTCTTT
NA,TRBJ2-5,TRBV19,once,CASSTRETQYF,TGTGCCAGTAGTACCAGGGAGACCCAGTACTTC
NA,TRBJ1-5,TRBV2,once,CASSGGDHQPQHF,TGTGCCAGCAGTGGCGGAGACCATCAGCCCCAGCATTTT
NA,TRBJ1-6,TRBV6-5,once,CASTGDAGIGSPLHF,TGTGCCAGCACAGGGGACGCGGGCATAGGTTCACCCCTCCACTTT
TRBD1,TRBJ1-2,TRBV12-3/TRBV12-4,NA,CASRLRQGDGYTF,TGTGCCAGCAGATTACGACAGGGAGATGGCTACACCTTC
TRBD1,TRBJ1-1,TRBV27,NA,CASIGTAEAFF,TGTGCCAGCATTGGGACAGCTGAAGCTTTCTTT
NA,TRBJ1-1,TRBV12-3/TRBV12-4,NA,CASSFLRSGEAFF,TGTGCCAGCAGTTTTTTGAGGAGTGGTGAAGCTTTCTTT
NA,TRBJ1-2,TRBV7-9,NA,CASSFSDGLRRYTF,TGTGCCAGCAGCTTCTCCGATGGGCTCAGACGCTACACCTTC
TRBD1,TRBJ1-1,TRBV15,NA,CATSRKGQGDTEAFF,TGTGCCACCAGCAGAAAGGGACAGGGGGATACTGAAGCTTTCTTT
NA,TRBJ2-3,TRBV6-5,NA,CASRENSADTQYF,TGTGCCAGCAGAGAGAACAGTGCAGATACGCAGTATTTT
NA,TRBJ2-7,TRBV7-9,NA,CASSFTYEQYF,TGTGCCAGCAGCTTTACCTACGAGCAGTACTTC
TRBD1,TRBJ1-3,TRBV15,NA,CATSARQGIGGNTIYF,TGTGCCACCAGCGCCCGACAGGGAATAGGTGGAAACACCATATATTTT
TRBD1,TRBJ2-7,TRBV6-5,NA,CASRRDRAYEQYF,TGTGCCAGCAGGCGGGACAGGGCCTACGAGCAGTACTTC
NA,TRBJ1-6,TRBV7-2,NA,CASSLTQGSSPLHF,TGTGCCAGCAGCTTAACCCAGGGCAGTTCACCCCTCCACTTT
NA,TRBJ1-5,TRBV9,NA,CASSEAQGGGQPQHF,TGTGCCAGCAGCGAAGCACAGGGCGGAGGCCAGCCCCAGCATTTT
NA,TRBJ1-6,TRBV4-1,NA,CASSSNSSPLHF,TGCGCCAGCAGTAGCAATTCGTCACCCCTCCACTTT
NA,TRBJ2-3,TRBV27,few,CASTPGETSRDTQYF,TGTGCCAGCACGCCAGGGGAGACTTCCAGGGATACGCAGTATTTT
NA,TRBJ2-3,TRBV11-2,NA,CASSPRMSGATDTQYF,TGTGCCAGCAGCCCACGGATGTCAGGGGCCACAGATACGCAGTATTTT
NA,TRBJ2-1,TRBV11-2,NA,CASSLRQGGPPYNEQFF,TGTGCCAGCAGCTTACGTCAGGGGGGCCCCCCTTACAATGAGCAGTTCTTC
NA,TRBJ1-1,TRBV4-2,NA,CASSPQGSTNTEAFF,TGTGCCAGCAGCCCTCAGGGCTCTACGAACACTGAAGCTTTCTTT
NA,TRBJ1-1,TRBV12-3/TRBV12-4,once,CASSLTEHEAFF,TGTGCCAGCAGCCTCACAGAACATGAAGCTTTCTTT
TRBD1,TRBJ2-2,TRBV5-4,NA,CASSTDRGDTGELFF,TGTGCCAGCAGCACCGACAGGGGTGACACCGGGGAGCTGTTTTTT
TRBD1,TRBJ1-2,TRBV19,NA,CASNPTGHLSYGYTF,TGTGCCAGTAACCCGACAGGGCACCTATCCTATGGCTACACCTTC
NA,TRBJ1-4,TRBV25-1,NA,CASSSPSNEKLFF,TGTGCCAGCAGTTCACCGAGTAATGAAAAACTGTTTTTT
TRBD1,TRBJ1-1,TRBV5-3,NA,CARRETGTGPMNTEAFF,TGTGCCAGAAGAGAGACCGGGACAGGGCCGATGAACACTGAAGCTTTCTTT
NA,TRBJ1-1,TRBV4-2,NA,CASSLSDTGTGGTEAFF,TGTGCCAGCAGCCTCTCCGACACCGGGACGGGGGGCACTGAAGCTTTCTTT
NA,TRBJ1-2,TRBV6-5,NA,CASTQGKGYTF,TGTGCCAGCACGCAGGGGAAGGGCTACACCTTC
TRBD1,TRBJ1-5,TRBV12-3/TRBV12-4,NA,CASLQGHQPQHF,TGTGCCAGCTTACAGGGGCATCAGCCCCAGCATTTT
NA,TRBJ1-2,TRBV29-1,NA,CSVEKGQGRRNGYTF,TGCAGCGTTGAAAAGGGCCAGGGGAGACGTAATGGCTACACCTTC
NA,TRBJ1-4,TRBV12-3/TRBV12-4,once,CASMGRGDEKLFF,TGTGCCAGCATGGGGAGGGGAGACGAAAAACTGTTTTTT
NA,TRBJ1-6,TRBV3-1/TRBV3-2,NA,CASSQRGGTNSPLHF,TGTGCCAGCAGCCAAAGGGGAGGGACGAATTCACCCCTCCACTTT
NA,TRBJ1-1,TRBV7-3,NA,CASSLSSGGHHTEAFF,TGTGCCAGCAGCTTATCTTCCGGGGGGCATCACACTGAAGCTTTCTTT
NA,TRBJ2-7,TRBV19,NA,CASSIVPFAAVDSEQYF,TGTGCCAGTAGTATAGTCCCATTTGCGGCGGTGGACTCCGAGCAGTACTTC
TRBD1,TRBJ1-1,TRBV3-1/TRBV3-2,NA,CASSQGWTGAGANTEAFF,TGTGCCAGCAGCCAAGGTTGGACAGGGGCTGGGGCGAACACTGAAGCTTTCTTT
TRBD1,TRBJ1-4,TRBV5-1,NA,CASSLDVPTGVEKLFF,TGCGCCAGCAGCTTGGATGTTCCGACAGGGGTAGAAAAACTGTTTTTT
TRBD1,TRBJ1-2,TRBV4-1,few,CASSQEDRNYGYTF,TGCGCCAGCAGCCAAGAGGACAGGAACTATGGCTACACCTTC
NA,TRBJ1-2,TRBV27,NA,CASSPLLNYGYTF,TGTGCCAGCAGTCCGCTACTTAACTATGGCTACACCTTC
TRBD2,TRBJ2-5,TRBV7-9,NA,CASSFPQALAGVQETQYF,TGTGCCAGCAGCTTCCCCCAGGCTCTAGCGGGAGTTCAAGAGACCCAGTACTTC
TRBD1,TRBJ1-1,TRBV2,NA,CASRLTGGYTEAFF,TGTGCCAGCAGACTTACAGGGGGCTACACTGAAGCTTTCTTT
NA,TRBJ1-3,TRBV5-1,NA,CASSRSGATSSGNTIYF,TGCGCCAGCAGCCGGAGTGGCGCCACGAGCTCTGGAAACACCATATATTTT
NA,TRBJ1-2,TRBV27,NA,CASSLGRVNYGYTF,TGTGCCAGCAGTTTAGGCAGGGTTAACTATGGCTACACCTTC
NA,TRBJ2-7,TRBV4-3,NA,CASSQASPGSYEQYF,TGCGCCAGCAGCCAAGCCAGCCCAGGCTCCTACGAGCAGTACTTC
NA,TRBJ1-1,TRBV7-2,NA,CASSLVTVEAFF,TGTGCCAGCAGCTTAGTAACAGTTGAAGCTTTCTTT
NA,TRBJ1-5,TRBV18,NA,CASSPQGTNQPQHF,TGTGCCAGCTCACCTCAGGGAACCAATCAGCCCCAGCATTTT
NA,TRBJ2-1,TRBV7-9,few,CASSLAGGYYNEQFF,TGTGCCAGCAGCTTAGCGGGGGGTTACTACAATGAGCAGTTCTTC
TRBD2,TRBJ2-5,TRBV4-2,once,CASSQGTRQETQYF,TGTGCCAGCAGCCAAGGGACTAGACAAGAGACCCAGTACTTC